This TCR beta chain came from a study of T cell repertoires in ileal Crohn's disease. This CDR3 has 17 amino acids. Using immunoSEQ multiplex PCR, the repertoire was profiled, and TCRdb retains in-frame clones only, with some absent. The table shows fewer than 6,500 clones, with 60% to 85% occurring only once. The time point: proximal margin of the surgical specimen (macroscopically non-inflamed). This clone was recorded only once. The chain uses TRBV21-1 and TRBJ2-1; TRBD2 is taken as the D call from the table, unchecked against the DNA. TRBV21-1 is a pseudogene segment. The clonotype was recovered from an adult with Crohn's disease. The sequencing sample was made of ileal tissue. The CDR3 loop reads CASAKPRGLAGTHEQFF. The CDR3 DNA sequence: TGTGCCAGCGCGAAGCCTCGGGGACTAGCGGGGACACATGAGCAGTTCTTC.